The 13 T cell receptor beta chains reported below all come from one sample, sequenced in a study of blood T cells in healthy people across ages. Alongside a J-beta primer mix, a sample-barcoded 5' primer served in a second PCR lasting 7 to 11 cycles. MiXCR was run by TCRdb on the 5' RACE reads, yielding one entry per CDR3 protein. The data contain about 2 million distinct CDR3 sequences, around 48% of them singletons. The specimen sequenced was blood. Receptor source: a woman in her forties in good health.

In its sample, this clonotype was seen a few times. The DNA of the CDR3 is TGCGCCAGCAGCCCCCAACCAGACCGTTACACTGAAGCTTTCTTT. This sequence encodes CASSPQPDRYTEAFF. This chain joins TRBV4-1 and TRBJ1-1; D ambiguous. CDR1 and CDR2 from the germline V gene are MGHRA and YSYEKL. Between the trimmed V and J ends, which lost 4 bases and 3 bases, there was a span of 15 bases. The CDR3 has 15 residues.

The J gene is TRBJ2-7, the V gene TRBV14, with 9 nucleotides matching TRBD1. V dropped 1 base and J dropped 3; count of bases not matched to a gene: 4. The CDR3 totals 15 residues. The germline CDR1 and CDR2 sequences are SGHDN and FVKESK. The CDR3 loop reads CASSQAGQGNYEQYF. As DNA, the CDR3 is TGTGCCAGCAGCCAAGCCGGACAGGGGAACTACGAGCAGTACTTC. The full variable domain, rest sourced from reference TRBV14 and TRBJ2-7, is EAGVTQFPSHSVIEKGQTVTLRCDPISGHDNLYWYRRVMGKEIKFLLHFVKESKQDESGMPNNRFLAERTGGTYSTLKVQPAELEDSGVYFCASSQAGQGNYEQYFGPGTRLTVT.

The rearrangement links TRBV29-1 to TRBJ2-7, with TRBD1 as a possible D gene (6 bases). The CDR3 extends over 14 amino acids. V lost 5 bases, J lost 2 bases, and 16 bases lay in between. Germline assignment: CDR1 SQVTM and CDR2 ANQGSEA. Here the CDR3 reads CSVSPEGVPYEQYF. Written as DNA, the CDR3 is TGCAGCGTTAGCCCTGAGGGGGTCCCCTACGAGCAGTACTTC.

The count of this clonotype is one. This sequence joins TRBV6-5 and TRBJ2-1; 12 nucleotides line up with TRBD1. The CDR3 is made up of 16 amino acids. After removal of 2 bases from V and 8 bases from J, the junction contained 7 bases not matched to a gene. Per germline, CDR1 MNHEY and CDR2 SVGAGI. CDR3 residues: CASSYRLGTGGHEQFF. DNA for the CDR3: TGTGCCAGCAGTTACCGGCTTGGGACAGGGGGCCATGAGCAGTTCTTC.

Only one count was recorded for this clonotype. The chain recombines TRBV2 with TRBJ1-5; D is possibly TRBD1 (5 bases). The V gene's germline CDR1 is SNHLY and CDR2 FYNNEI. The CDR3 contains 15 residues. With 4 bases removed from V and 3 bases from J, the gap between germline ends came to 13 bases. The chain's CDR3 is CASSARGGPNQPQHF. CDR3 nucleotides: TGTGCCAGCAGTGCTCGGGGGGGTCCCAATCAGCCCCAGCATTTT.

J is TRBJ1-2 and V is TRBV27; 12 nucleotides line up with TRBD1. Germline V CDR1 and CDR2: MNHEY, SMNVEV (reference sequence). This CDR3 region has 15 residues. J was trimmed by 8 bases and V by 5 bases; bases with no gene match: 9. The CDR3 loop is CASSGPGQGAWGYTF. CDR3 coding DNA: TGTGCCAGCAGTGGACCGGGACAGGGGGCCTGGGGCTACACCTTC.

The rearrangement links TRBV4-2 to TRBJ2-1; D is perhaps TRBD2 (7 bases). V gave up 1 base and J gave up 0 bases, with 13 bases separating them. CDR3 length equals 17 residues. Germline CDR1 reads LGHNA; CDR2 reads YNFKEQ. CDR3 DNA: TGTGCCAGCAGCCAAGGGGAGGGGGGCTACTCCTACAATGAGCAGTTCTTC. Translating it yields CASSQGEGGYSYNEQFF.

This clonotype was observed a handful of times. The chain recombines TRBV20-1 with TRBJ2-1; 7 bases align to TRBD2. CDR1 and CDR2 from the germline V gene are DFQATT and SNEGSKA (reference sequence). The CDR3 is 14 amino acids. With 5 bases clipped from V and 3 bases from J, the junction kept 7 bases outside the gene matches. CDR3 in amino acids: CSAGSASGYNEQFF. The CDR3 DNA reads as TGCAGTGCTGGGTCGGCTAGCGGCTACAATGAGCAGTTCTTC.

The chain links TRBV7-2 to TRBJ1-2, with 8 bases matching TRBD1. The germline gives CDR1 SGHTA, CDR2 FQGNSA. The CDR3 is made up of 15 amino acids. V gave up 5 bases and J gave up 4 bases; unmatched junction bases: 9. In DNA, the CDR3 is TGTGCCAGCAGCCGCGAGACAGGGGTTGGCTATGGCTACACCTTC. Translated: CASSRETGVGYGYTF.

Of note for this clonotype: The junction departs from germline at one end; a sequencing error may be responsible. The chain employs TRBV4-2 and TRBJ1-4; 9 bases are a match to TRBD1. Germline V gene data show CDR1 as LGHNA and CDR2 as YNFKEQ. The CDR3 has 17 residues. CDR3 nucleotide sequence: TGTGCGAGCAGCCTAACAGGGGACGGGACAGGGAATGAAAAACTGTTTTTT. Protein sequence: CASSLTGDGTGNEKLFF.

This chain uses TRBV24-1 with TRBJ2-4; D gene unclear. Near its end, the DNA agrees better with TRBJ2-5, so the J call may be wrong. CDR3 length equals 13 residues. Germline values: CDR1 KGHDR, CDR2 SFDVKD. The CDR3 reads CATSDLSGETQYF. The CDR3 DNA sequence: TGTGCCACCAGTGATTTAAGTGGAGAGACCCAGTACTTC.

The rearrangement joins TRBV2 to TRBJ2-5; 8 nucleotides line up with TRBD1. The CDR3 sequence is 13 residues long. In germline, CDR1 is SNHLY, CDR2 FYNNEI. The ends lost 8 bases at V and 4 bases at J; junction bases unmatched: 6. The CDR3 spells CASFRQGRETQYF. The CDR3 DNA reads TGTGCCAGCTTTCGACAGGGGAGAGAGACCCAGTACTTC.

The chain employs TRBV4-3 and TRBJ2-5; D is unclear. The CDR3 is made up of 16 amino acids. Germline V gene data show CDR1 as LGHNA and CDR2 as YSLEER. Between the trimmed V and J ends, which lost 0 bases and 5 bases, there was a span of 16 bases. Written as DNA, the CDR3 is TGCGCCAGCAGCCAAGAGGCCGGGCTCGTGGGGGAGACCCAGTACTTC. It specifies CASSQEAGLVGETQYF.